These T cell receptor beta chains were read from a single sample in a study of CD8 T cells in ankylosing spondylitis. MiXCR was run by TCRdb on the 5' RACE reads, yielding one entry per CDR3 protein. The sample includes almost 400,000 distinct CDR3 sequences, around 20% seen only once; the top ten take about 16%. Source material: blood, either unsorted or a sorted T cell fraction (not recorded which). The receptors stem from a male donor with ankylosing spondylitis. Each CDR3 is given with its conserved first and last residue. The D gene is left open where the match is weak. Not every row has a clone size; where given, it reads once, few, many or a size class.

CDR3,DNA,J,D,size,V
CASRGWGEGIQETQYF,TGTGCCAGCAGGGGTTGGGGGGAGGGGATCCAAGAGACCCAGTACTTC,TRBJ2-5,TRBD2,few,TRBV27
CSVEDGGARTEAFF,TGCAGCGTTGAAGATGGCGGGGCGCGCACTGAAGCTTTCTTT,TRBJ1-1,.,.,TRBV29-1
CASGRRPGDTEAFF,TGCGCCAGCGGGAGGAGGCCGGGGGACACTGAAGCTTTCTTT,TRBJ1-1,.,many,TRBV5-1
CASSQWTNNEQFF,TGTGCCAGCAGCCAGTGGACTAACAATGAGCAGTTCTTC,TRBJ2-1,.,.,TRBV3-1
CASSLTSYGELFF,TGTGCCAGCAGCTTGACTAGCTACGGGGAGCTGTTTTTT,TRBJ2-2,TRBD2,.,TRBV7-2
CASSFRDRGPSGANVLTF,TGCGCCAGCAGCTTCCGGGACAGGGGGCCCTCTGGGGCCAACGTCCTGACTTTC,TRBJ2-6,TRBD1,few,TRBV5-1
CSASQGLAGFNEQFF,TGCAGTGCTAGTCAGGGACTAGCGGGTTTCAATGAGCAGTTCTTC,TRBJ2-1,TRBD2,.,TRBV20-1
CASSASLPGTDTQYF,TGCGCCAGCAGCGCGTCACTACCCGGGACAGATACGCAGTATTTT,TRBJ2-3,.,.,TRBV5-1
CASSLYRDYNEQFF,TGTGCCAGCAGTTTGTACAGGGATTACAATGAGCAGTTCTTC,TRBJ2-1,.,.,TRBV6-2/TRBV6-3
CASSPPFSYNEQFF,TGTGCCAGCAGCCCTCCCTTCTCCTACAATGAGCAGTTCTTC,TRBJ2-1,.,.,TRBV9
CASSEPRQGAWNEQFF,TGTGCCAGCAGTGAGCCAAGACAGGGGGCGTGGAATGAGCAGTTCTTC,TRBJ2-1,TRBD1,few,TRBV2
CASSLQGAGNQPQHF,TGTGCCAGCAGCTTACAAGGGGCAGGTAATCAGCCCCAGCATTTT,TRBJ1-5,.,few,TRBV7-2
CASSLPSTGGSDTQYF,TGTGCCAGCAGCTTACCCTCGACAGGGGGTTCAGATACGCAGTATTTT,TRBJ2-3,TRBD1,few,TRBV7-9
CSVGTHISKNIQYF,TGCAGCGTGGGGACTCATATATCCAAAAACATTCAGTACTTC,TRBJ2-4,.,few,TRBV29-1
CASTLGTSGTMSYNEQFF,TGTGCCAGCACCCTAGGGACTAGCGGAACAATGTCCTACAATGAGCAGTTCTTC,TRBJ2-1,.,once,TRBV21-1
CSVKPPGTGNTIYF,TGCAGCGTTAAACCCCCGGGGACTGGAAACACCATATATTTT,TRBJ1-3,.,few,TRBV29-1
CASSLGTGSNSPLHF,TGCGCCAGCAGCTTGGGGACAGGGAGTAATTCACCCCTCCACTTT,TRBJ1-6,TRBD1,few,TRBV5-1
CASSTLVAQYF,TGTGCCAGTAGTACTCTGGTGGCGCAGTATTTT,TRBJ2-3,.,.,TRBV19
CASTRDNQPQHF,TGTGCCAGCACTCGGGACAATCAGCCCCAGCATTTT,TRBJ1-5,.,.,TRBV25-1
CSVVTGSAQPQHF,TGCAGTGTAGTCACGGGTTCGGCTCAGCCCCAGCATTTT,TRBJ1-5,.,few,TRBV20-1
CASSPLQRHEQFF,TGTGCCAGCAGCCCCCTTCAGCGGCATGAGCAGTTCTTC,TRBJ2-1,.,.,TRBV7-2
CSVDRQGEGEQFF,TGCAGCGTTGATCGACAGGGGGAAGGTGAGCAGTTCTTC,TRBJ2-1,TRBD1,.,TRBV29-1
CASSATRQETQYF,TGTGCCAGCAGTGCCACTAGGCAAGAGACCCAGTACTTC,TRBJ2-5,.,few,TRBV6-1
CASRVTSGYGELFF,TGTGCCAGCAGGGTGACTAGCGGTTACGGGGAGCTGTTTTTT,TRBJ2-2,TRBD2,few,TRBV12-3/TRBV12-4
CASSQSGGTETQYF,TGTGCCAGCAGCCAATCGGGGGGCACTGAGACCCAGTACTTC,TRBJ2-5,.,.,TRBV3-1
CASSQVPYTDTQYF,TGTGCCAGCTCACAGGTTCCTTACACAGATACGCAGTATTTT,TRBJ2-3,.,once,TRBV18
CASSPLGLVGGELFF,TGCGCCAGCAGCCCCCTCGGACTAGTTGGCGGGGAGCTGTTTTTT,TRBJ2-2,TRBD2,few,TRBV4-1
CASISTRVNEQFF,TGTGCCAGCATCTCCACTAGGGTCAATGAGCAGTTCTTC,TRBJ2-1,.,.,TRBV12-3/TRBV12-4
CASSVAKRGSSTDTQYF,TGTGCCAGCAGCGTAGCTAAGAGGGGATCTAGCACAGATACGCAGTATTTT,TRBJ2-3,.,.,TRBV9
CSVHPTGGATEAFF,TGCAGCGTTCATCCGACAGGAGGGGCCACTGAAGCTTTCTTT,TRBJ1-1,.,few,TRBV29-1
CASTLPSSGRSPSDTQYF,TGTGCCAGCACCCTTCCTTCTAGCGGGAGGAGTCCCTCAGATACGCAGTATTTT,TRBJ2-3,TRBD2,.,TRBV11-2
CASSGTGPTEAFF,TGTGCCAGCAGCGGGACAGGACCCACTGAAGCTTTCTTT,TRBJ1-1,TRBD1,.,TRBV7-9
CASSQDGTSGSGETQYF,TGTGCCAGCAGCCAAGATGGGACTAGCGGGAGCGGAGAGACCCAGTACTTC,TRBJ2-5,TRBD2,.,TRBV4-2
CATGTGASSGNTIYF,TGTGCCACCGGGACAGGGGCAAGCTCTGGAAACACCATATATTTT,TRBJ1-3,TRBD1,.,TRBV10-3
CSASPGRAVGELFF,TGCAGTGCTAGTCCGGGGAGGGCCGTCGGGGAGCTGTTTTTT,TRBJ2-2,TRBD2,.,TRBV20-1
CASSLSSGSETQYF,TGTGCCAGCAGCTTGTCTAGCGGGTCTGAGACCCAGTACTTC,TRBJ2-5,TRBD2,.,TRBV7-3
CASSRDRIGYEQYF,TGTGCCAGCAGCAGAGATCGCATCGGCTACGAGCAGTACTTC,TRBJ2-7,.,.,TRBV6-1
CSASPLDRTPYGYTF,TGCAGTGCTAGCCCTCTGGACAGAACTCCCTATGGCTACACCTTC,TRBJ1-2,.,.,TRBV20-1
CASSELQGQTGELFF,TGTGCCAGCAGCGAACTACAGGGTCAAACCGGGGAGCTGTTTTTT,TRBJ2-2,.,.,TRBV9
CASKELAGRNTGELFF,TGTGCCAGTAAAGAACTAGCGGGACGGAACACCGGGGAGCTGTTTTTT,TRBJ2-2,TRBD2,few,TRBV19
CASSLGPGVDGYEQYF,TGCGCCAGCAGCTTGGGTCCGGGTGTTGATGGTTACGAGCAGTACTTC,TRBJ2-7,.,few,TRBV5-1
CASSYSGGQGDNEKLFF,TGTGCCAGCAGTTACTCGGGTGGACAGGGAGATAATGAAAAACTGTTTTTT,TRBJ1-4,TRBD1,.,TRBV6-5
CASSPLGGDPDRLNTGELFF,TGTGCCAGCAGCCCCCTTGGGGGTGACCCGGACAGGTTAAACACCGGGGAGCTGTTTTTT,TRBJ2-2,TRBD1,few,TRBV7-3
CAISGGQRLNEQFF,TGTGCCATCAGTGGTGGGCAGCGCCTCAATGAGCAGTTCTTC,TRBJ2-1,.,.,TRBV10-3
CASSPFWGGAPYEQYF,TGTGCCAGCAGCCCGTTTTGGGGGGGCGCCCCCTACGAGCAGTACTTC,TRBJ2-7,.,.,TRBV14